This record concerns one T cell receptor (beta chain) sequence. Its antigen is as yet unknown. Clones were read by immunoSEQ multiplex PCR, and TCRdb kept only the in-frame ones, dropping some. Among about 68,000 clones listed, about 83% were seen once. Deletions cut 2 bases from V and 4 bases from J, with 11 bases between. From germline, CDR1 is SGHTA and CDR2 FQGNSA. The CDR3 covers 15 residues. These data come from a study of OX40 agonist ivuxolimab in advanced cancers. Study-level points and caveats: Fewer expanded clones were found on average in CD4+ than in CD8+ T cells. Nonresponders included some who also had low normalized T-cell clonal expansion.

The clonotype originates from an adult with an advanced solid tumor such as melanoma, head and neck, liver or kidney cancer. This specimen was CD4+ or CD8+ T cells sorted from blood, taken in a trial of the OX40 agonist ivuxolimab. This chain connects TRBV7-2 to TRBJ2-2, with D perhaps matching TRBD2 (6 bases). CDR3 region: CASSLSRTITGELFF. Here the CDR3 DNA reads TGTGCCAGCAGCTTATCGCGGACTATCACCGGGGAGCTGTTTTTT.